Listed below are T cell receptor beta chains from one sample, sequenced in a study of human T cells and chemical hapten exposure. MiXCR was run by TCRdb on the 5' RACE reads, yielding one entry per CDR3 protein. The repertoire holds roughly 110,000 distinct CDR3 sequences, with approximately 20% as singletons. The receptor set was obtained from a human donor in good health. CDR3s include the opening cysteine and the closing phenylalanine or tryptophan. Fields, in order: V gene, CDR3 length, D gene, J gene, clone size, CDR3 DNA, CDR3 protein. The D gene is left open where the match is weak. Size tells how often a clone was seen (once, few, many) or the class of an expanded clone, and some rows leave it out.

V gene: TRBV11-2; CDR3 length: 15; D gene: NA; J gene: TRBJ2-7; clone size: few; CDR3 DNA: TGTGCCAGCAGCTTAGTAGGGCTCCCAACCTACGAGCAGTACTTC; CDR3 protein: CASSLVGLPTYEQYF
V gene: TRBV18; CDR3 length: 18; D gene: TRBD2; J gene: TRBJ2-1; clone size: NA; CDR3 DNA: TGTGCCAGCTCACCCGCCGGACTAGCGCTGAGCTCCTACAATGAGCAGTTCTTC; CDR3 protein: CASSPAGLALSSYNEQFF
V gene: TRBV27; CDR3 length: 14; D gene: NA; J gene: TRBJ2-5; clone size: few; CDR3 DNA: TGTGCCAGCAGTTTATTCGACTCGAGAGAGACCCAGTACTTC; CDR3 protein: CASSLFDSRETQYF
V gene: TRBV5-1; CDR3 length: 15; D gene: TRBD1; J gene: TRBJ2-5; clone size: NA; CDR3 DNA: TGCGCCAGCAGCCAAGACCCAGGGGGCAGAGAGACCCAGTACTTC; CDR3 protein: CASSQDPGGRETQYF
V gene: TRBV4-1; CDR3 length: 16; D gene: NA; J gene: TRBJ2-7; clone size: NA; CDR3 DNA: TGCGCCAGCAGCCACCCGGGACACCCCATCTCCTACGAGCAGTACTTC; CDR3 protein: CASSHPGHPISYEQYF
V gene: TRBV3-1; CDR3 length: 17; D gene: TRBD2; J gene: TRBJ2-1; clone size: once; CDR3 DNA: TGTGCCAGCAGCCGGGAGAGGACTAGCGGAACCTACAATGAGCAGTTCTTC; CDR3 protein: CASSRERTSGTYNEQFF
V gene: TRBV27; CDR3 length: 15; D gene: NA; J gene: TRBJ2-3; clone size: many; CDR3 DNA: TGTGCCAGCAGTCTTACCGGGGGTAGCACAGATACGCAGTATTTT; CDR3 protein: CASSLTGGSTDTQYF
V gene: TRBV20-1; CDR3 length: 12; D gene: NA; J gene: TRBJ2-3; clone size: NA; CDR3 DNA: TGCAGTGGGGTTTCACACACAGATACGCAGTATTTT; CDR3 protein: CSGVSHTDTQYF
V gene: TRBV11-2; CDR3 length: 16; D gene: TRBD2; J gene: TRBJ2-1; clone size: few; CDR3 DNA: TGTGCCAGCAGCACCATAGGGACTACCGGAGGCAATGAGCAGTTCTTC; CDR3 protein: CASSTIGTTGGNEQFF
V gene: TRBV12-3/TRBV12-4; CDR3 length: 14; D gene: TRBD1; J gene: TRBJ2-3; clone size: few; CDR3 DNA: TGTGCCAGCAGTGGACAGGAGGGCACAGATACGCAGTATTTT; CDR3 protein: CASSGQEGTDTQYF
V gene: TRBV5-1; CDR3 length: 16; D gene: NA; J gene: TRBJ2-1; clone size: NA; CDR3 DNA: TGCGCCAGCAGCTGGACGGCCACGATAGGGGGCAATGAGCAGTTCTTC; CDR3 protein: CASSWTATIGGNEQFF
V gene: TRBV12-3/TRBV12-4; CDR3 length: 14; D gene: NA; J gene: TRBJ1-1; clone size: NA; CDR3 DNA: TGTGCCAGCAGAAAATACCAGGGCCCCACTGAAGCTTTCTTT; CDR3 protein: CASRKYQGPTEAFF
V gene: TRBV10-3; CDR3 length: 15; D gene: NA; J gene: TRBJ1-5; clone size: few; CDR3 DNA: TGTGCCATCGGGCTACGAGAGGGGGATAATCAGCCCCAGCATTTT; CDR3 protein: CAIGLREGDNQPQHF
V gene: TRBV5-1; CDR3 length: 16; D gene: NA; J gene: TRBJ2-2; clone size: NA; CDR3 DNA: TGCGCCAGCAGCCAAACAGGGAGTACGAACACCGGGGAGCTGTTTTTT; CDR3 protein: CASSQTGSTNTGELFF
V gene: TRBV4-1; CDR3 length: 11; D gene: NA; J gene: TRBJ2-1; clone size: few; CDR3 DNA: TGCGCCAGCAGCCAAGATGGACGACGGTTCTTC; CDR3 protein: CASSQDGRRFF